This T cell receptor beta chain was profiled in a study of cytomegalovirus exposure and HLA in healthy donors. CDR3 length: 15 amino acids. V was trimmed by 5 bases and J by 1 base, leaving 12 bases between them. The germline V gene has CDR1 SGHTA and CDR2 FQGNSA. Overall study findings and caveats: A missense DCLRE1C variant was associated with V- and J-gene trimming of TCR beta chains in a later analysis, and an independent cohort replicated the association. Data from an earlier analysis indicated that most TCR beta V segments were productive either about 90% or about 30% of the time.

The PCR was carried out with 60 Vbeta primers and 13 Jbeta primers. This table comes from immunoSEQ multiplex PCR, and its TCRdb copy is limited to in-frame clones, with some not included. The data contain about 130,000 clones, roughly 84% of them singletons. Points on this clone: Its antigen is unidentified.

This TCR was sampled from a boy aged 5-17 years in good health and CMV-seronegative. The chain combines TRBV7-2 with TRBJ1-3, with D possibly TRBD1 on 6 matching bases. The sample consisted of PBMCs. The CDR3 DNA reads as TGTGCCAGCAGCCGACAGGTACAATCTGGAAACACCATATATTTT. This translates into CASSRQVQSGNTIYF.